Shown below are 4 T cell receptor beta chains from a single sample sequenced in a study of CD8+CD57+ T cells in acquired aplastic anemia. Investigators profiled TCR beta VDJ and CDR3 from genomic DNA template. TCRdb redid the calling of the reads with MiXCR, one entry per CDR3 protein. The sample lists 250,000 to 300,000 distinct CDR3 sequences; approximately 56% were seen once. The sample was sorted CD4+, CD8+, or CD8+CD57+ T cells (not recorded which) from PBMCs. These receptors came from a human donor with severe aplastic anemia or a healthy control (not recorded which).

This clonotype was recorded at least ten times. The V gene is TRBV19, the J gene TRBJ2-7; D uncertain. Per germline, CDR1 LNHDA and CDR2 SQIVND (reference sequence). The CDR3 consists of 13 residues. V was pared by 5 bases and J by 3 bases, with 11 bases between. CDR3 bases: TGTGCCAGTAGTCCCCAGGCTTACTACGAGCAGTACTTC. Protein product: CASSPQAYYEQYF.

Notes on this clonotype: This may stem from a read error, because a much larger clone lies one nucleotide away. This sequence joins TRBV19 and TRBJ2-5; 10 bases fit TRBD2. V lost 3 bases and J lost 11; bases outside the gene matches: 12. This CDR3 contains 15 residues. Looked up from germline, CDR1 is LNHDA and CDR2 is SQIVND (reference sequence). CDR3 DNA: TGTGCCAGTAGTATGGAGAGCGGGGGGGCCGGTGAGCAGTACTTC. Amino acid sequence: CASSMESGGAGEQYF.

The chain uses TRBV5-1 and TRBJ2-7, with 8 bases aligning to TRBD2. The CDR3 is 16 amino acids. The V gene's germline CDR1 is SGHRS and CDR2 YFSETQ. V gave up 4 bases and J gave up 4 bases; unmatched junction bases: 13. The CDR3 DNA is TGCGCCAGCAGCCCGGCCACAGCGGGAGCGCGATACGAGCAGTACTTC. Encoded protein: CASSPATAGARYEQYF.

The V call is TRBV10-3, the J call TRBJ1-1; 7 bases are shared with TRBD1. V was pared by 6 bases and J by 4 bases, with 8 bases of the junction left unmatched. The V gene's germline CDR1 is ENHRY and CDR2 SYGVKD. The CDR3 covers 14 residues. The DNA of the CDR3 is TGTGCCATCAGCGGACAGGTTGGTGGCACTGAAGCTTTCTTT. This codes for CAISGQVGGTEAFF.